These 24 T cell receptor beta chains share one sample of origin, sequenced in a study of blood T cell repertoires in COVID-19. Clones were sequenced by immunoSEQ multiplex PCR, and TCRdb holds only the in-frame ones, with some missing. The sample shows 160,000 or so clones, approximately 83% of them seen only once. Sequenced sample: peripheral blood. The receptors originated from a human donor in a cohort sampled during active COVID-19.

This chain joins TRBV10-3 and TRBJ1-5, with a weak D call TRBD1 (5 bases). The CDR3 covers 16 residues. The germline V gene has CDR1 ENHRY and CDR2 SYGVKD. The germline V and J ends were trimmed by 0 bases and 7 bases, with 16 bases remaining between them. CDR3 in DNA: TGTGCCATCAGTGAGTCGATAGGCCAGGGCATCCAGCCCCAGCATTTT. This translates into CAISESIGQGIQPQHF.

This clone was detected once. V usage is TRBV6-5 and J usage is TRBJ1-1; possible D gene TRBD1, 5 bases. The germline V gene encodes CDR1 MNHEY and CDR2 SVGAGI. Trimming took 5 bases from V and 4 from J, leaving 14 bases between them. The CDR3 runs 14 residues. The DNA of the CDR3 is TGTGCCAGCAGTACGGGGACTGGTGGCACTGAAGCTTTCTTT. It encodes CASSTGTGGTEAFF.

This chain links TRBV5-4 with TRBJ1-6; 11 nucleotides match TRBD1. The CDR3 runs 17 residues. Trimming at V came to 3 bases and at J to 0 bases, leaving 2 bases not matched to a gene. The V gene's germline CDR1 is SGHNT and CDR2 YYREEE (reference sequence). CDR3 sequence reads: CASSWGTGGSYNSPLHF. Written as DNA, the CDR3 is TGTGCCAGCAGCTGGGGGACAGGGGGCTCCTATAATTCACCCCTCCACTTT.

V gene TRBV12-3 or TRBV12-4 combines with J gene TRBJ1-2; D is undetermined. This CDR3 is built from 13 residues. V shed 7 bases and J shed 8 bases, with 17 bases lying between them. The CDR3: CASTLGREEGYTF. DNA for the CDR3: TGTGCCAGCACCCTCGGGAGGGAAGAAGGCTACACCTTC.

The sample holds a few counts of this clone. The chain has TRBV9 and TRBJ1-1; no firm D call. The V end was cut by 4 bases, the J end by 4 bases, with 11 bases between. Germline V CDR1 and CDR2: SGDLS, YYNGEE. The CDR3 covers 13 residues. The CDR3 DNA reads TGTGCCAGCAGCTCCCAAGACTCCACTGAAGCTTTCTTT. Translating gives CASSSQDSTEAFF.

The genes are TRBV12-3 or TRBV12-4 and TRBJ1-1, with D hard to call. The V end was cut by 6 bases, the J end by 4 bases, with 6 bases between. The CDR3 runs 11 residues. CDR3 residues: CASRRSTEAFF. The CDR3 nucleotides are TGTGCCAGCAGGAGGTCCACTGAAGCTTTCTTT.

Of note for this clone: Within the sample, other DNA sequences also encode this same CDR3. The V call is TRBV7-9, the J call TRBJ2-7, with TRBD1 matching over 8 bases. Trimming cost V 2 bases and J 3 bases; bases outside gene matches: 3. This CDR3 is 14 amino acids long. Per germline, CDR1 SEHNR and CDR2 FQNEAQ (reference sequence). The CDR3 reads CASSLQGAVYEQYF. The DNA for the CDR3 is TGTGCCAGCAGCTTACAGGGGGCGGTCTACGAGCAGTACTTC.

The rearrangement joins TRBV27 to TRBJ2-3; 8 nucleotides line up with TRBD2. The CDR3 has 17 amino acids. The germline CDR1 and CDR2 sequences are MNHEY and SMNVEV (reference sequence). J was trimmed by 2 bases and V by 0 bases; bases with no gene match: 7. CDR3 in DNA: TGTGCCAGCAGTTTATCGATGGCGGGAGGACTCACAGATACGCAGTATTTT. This sequence encodes CASSLSMAGGLTDTQYF.

V and J are TRBV9 and TRBJ2-1; 9 nucleotides line up with TRBD1. Trimming at V came to 3 bases and at J to 7 bases, leaving 5 bases not matched to a gene. The CDR3 is 14 amino acids. The germline V gene encodes CDR1 SGDLS and CDR2 YYNGEE. The CDR3 loop reads CASSARQGVNEQFF. For the CDR3, the DNA is TGTGCCAGCAGCGCCAGACAGGGGGTGAATGAGCAGTTCTTC.

Worth noting for this clone: Distinct nucleotide sequences in the sample also encode this CDR3. The chain is built from TRBV19 and TRBJ2-7, with TRBD1 identical over 11 bases. CDR1 and CDR2 from the germline V gene are LNHDA and SQIVND (reference sequence). The J segment lost 3 bases and the V segment lost 6 bases, leaving 1 base of the junction unmatched. The CDR3 is 13 amino acids. For the CDR3, the DNA is TGTGCCAGTAGCGGGACAGGGGGCTACGAGCAGTACTTC. Translating gives CASSGTGGYEQYF.

The genes are TRBV7-9 and TRBJ1-4, with D hard to call. The CDR3 has 13 amino acids. The V end lost 2 bases, the J end lost 8 bases, and 9 bases lay between the germline ends. Germline values: CDR1 SEHNR, CDR2 FQNEAQ (reference sequence). The CDR3 DNA is TGTGCCAGCAGCTTACCACGAGGAGAAAAACTGTTTTTT. Translated: CASSLPRGEKLFF.

This chain uses TRBV7-3 with TRBJ2-7; 8 bases are shared with TRBD1. Looked up from germline, CDR1 is SGHTA and CDR2 is FQGTGA. J was trimmed by 6 bases and V by 4 bases; bases with no gene match: 5. The CDR3 loop spans 13 amino acids. In nucleotides, the CDR3 is TGTGCCAGCAGCTCAGGACAGGGAGGCGAGCAGTACTTC. Its translation is CASSSGQGGEQYF.

This chain uses TRBV7-9 with TRBJ1-5; 8 bases match TRBD1. V lost 5 bases, J lost 7 bases, and 7 bases stayed unmatched. This CDR3 has 14 amino acids. CDR1 is SEHNR, CDR2 FQNEAQ, per germline (reference sequence). DNA for the CDR3: TGTGCCAGCAGCCAGCTGGACAGGGCCCAGCCCCAGCATTTT. It yields the protein CASSQLDRAQPQHF.

The rearrangement links TRBV7-9 to TRBJ1-4; no clear D gene. Trimming left V 5 bases short and J 6 bases short, with 13 bases between. CDR1 is SEHNR, CDR2 FQNEAQ, per germline (reference sequence). This CDR3 has 14 amino acids. The CDR3 loop reads CASSRTDSDEKLFF. The DNA of the CDR3 is TGTGCCAGCAGCCGTACAGATTCCGATGAAAAACTGTTTTTT.

As for this clone: This CDR3 is also generated by other DNA sequences in the sample. The genes are TRBV7-3 and TRBJ2-1; TRBD2 aligns across 11 bases. Germline V lookup: CDR1 SGHTA, CDR2 FQGTGA. The CDR3 is made up of 15 amino acids. The V and J ends lost 5 bases and 7 bases, in that order; junction bases with no gene match: 7. The CDR3 region has the DNA TGTGCCAGCAGCCCCGGGCTAGCGGGGGGAAATGAGCAGTTCTTC. Translated: CASSPGLAGGNEQFF.

The J gene is TRBJ2-7, the V gene TRBV4-2, with D maybe TRBD2 (5 bases). Trimming took off 0 bases at V and 9 bases at J, with 9 bases between the two ends. This CDR3 is 12 amino acids long. CDR1 is LGHNA and CDR2 is YNFKEQ in the germline V gene. This CDR3 reads CASSQDEGGQYF. As DNA, the CDR3 is TGTGCCAGCAGCCAAGATGAGGGTGGGCAGTACTTC.

This clone was seen a few times. This chain links TRBV7-2 with TRBJ1-3, with 7 bases that match TRBD1. The CDR3 runs 16 residues. The V segment lost 6 bases and the J segment 0 bases; nucleotides outside the gene matches: 8. Germline values: CDR1 SGHTA, CDR2 FQGNSA. CDR3 nucleotide sequence: TGTGCCAGCAGTAAGGACGGGACAGTCTCTGGAAACACCATATATTTT. Translation gives CASSKDGTVSGNTIYF.

V gene TRBV7-2 combines with J gene TRBJ2-1, with TRBD2 identical over 10 bases. Germline V lookup: CDR1 SGHTA, CDR2 FQGNSA. The length of the CDR3 is 16 residues. V lost 4 bases to trimming and J lost 7 bases; unmatched junction nucleotides: 10. The CDR3 here is CASSSSSGSWGNEQFF. DNA of the CDR3: TGTGCCAGCAGCTCCTCTAGCGGGAGTTGGGGGAATGAGCAGTTCTTC.

The table lists this clone with a count of one. The CDR3 region has the DNA TGTGCCAGCAGACAGGGACACCATTGGAACACTGAAGCTTTCTTT. This sequence encodes CASRQGHHWNTEAFF. The V gene is TRBV6-5, the J gene TRBJ1-1; D is perhaps TRBD1 (6 bases). From germline, CDR1 is MNHEY and CDR2 SVGAGI. The CDR3 totals 15 residues. Between the trimmed V and J ends, which lost 6 bases and 1 base, there was a span of 15 bases.

In its sample, this clone was seen once. The chain recombines TRBV24-1 with TRBJ2-7; 7 bases fit TRBD1. CDR1 and CDR2 (germline): KGHDR, SFDVKD. The CDR3 sequence is 14 residues long. Germline trimming cut 7 bases from V and 3 bases from J; bases unmatched to any gene: 8. The CDR3: CATRATGYFYEQYF. DNA of the CDR3: TGTGCCACCAGAGCGACAGGGTACTTCTACGAGCAGTACTTC.

The CDR3 sequence: CASSQKGTSQETQYF. The CDR3 nucleotides read TGTGCCAGCAGCCAAAAGGGTACTAGCCAAGAGACCCAGTACTTC. This sequence joins TRBV3-1 (or the pseudogene TRBV3-2) and TRBJ2-5; possible D gene TRBD2, 5 bases. Germline CDR1 and CDR2: LGHDT and YNNKEL (reference sequence). Trimming cost V 2 bases and J 1 base, with 11 bases left between them. This CDR3 comprises 15 residues.

The chain has TRBV6-1 and TRBJ2-1, with 7 bases matching TRBD2. Germline trimming cut 2 bases from V and 5 bases from J; bases unmatched to any gene: 3. Per germline, CDR1 MNHNS and CDR2 SASEGT. The CDR3 spans 14 residues. CDR3 bases: TGTGCCAGCAGTGAATATGGGACTAACAATGAGCAGTTCTTC. It translates to CASSEYGTNNEQFF.

This clone was counted once. The genes are TRBV29-1 and TRBJ1-4, with D maybe TRBD1 (6 bases). CDR3 length: 12 residues. CDR1 is SQVTM, CDR2 ANQGSEA, per germline. V was clipped by 2 bases and J by 6 bases, with 7 bases between them. The chain's CDR3 is CSVEKGDEKLFF. CDR3 coding DNA: TGCAGCGTTGAAAAGGGGGATGAAAAACTGTTTTTT.

This clone was seen once. This rearrangement joins TRBV6-6 to TRBJ2-1, with 12 bases matching TRBD2. Trimming at V came to 5 bases and at J to 9 bases, leaving 11 bases not matched to a gene. Germline CDR1 is MNHNY and CDR2 is SVGAGI (reference sequence). This CDR3 spans 16 amino acids. Here the CDR3 DNA reads TGTGCCAGCAGTCGAGGACTAGCGGGACGTTTAAGTGAGCAGTTCTTC. It yields the protein CASSRGLAGRLSEQFF.